The rows below give T cell receptor beta chains drawn from one sample of a study of preoperative IRX-2 immunotherapy in early breast cancer. Assay: immunoSEQ multiplex PCR; the TCRdb copy retains only in-frame clones and omits some. Here the sample spans some 5,100 clones, roughly two thirds being singletons. The sample was tumor tissue, taken before IRX-2 immunotherapy. These TCRs come from a human donor with breast cancer. CDR3s include the opening cysteine and the closing phenylalanine or tryptophan. D genes are given only for firm matches. Clone size is shown for a subset of rows, as once, few, many or a class of expanded clone.

size	D	J	V	CDR3	DNA
.	.	TRBJ2-5	TRBV11-3	CASSQQPGYQETQYF	TGTGCCAGCAGTCAACAGCCGGGATACCAAGAGACCCAGTACTTC
.	TRBD1	TRBJ2-5	TRBV11-3	CASSLARTGKETQYF	TGTGCCAGCAGCTTGGCCCGGACAGGAAAAGAGACCCAGTACTTC
.	TRBD1	TRBJ2-2	TRBV6-8	CASSNFRTGGVGELFF	TGTGCCAGCAGTAACTTTCGGACAGGGGGCGTCGGGGAGCTGTTTTTT
few	.	TRBJ1-1	TRBV30	CAWTPQPRAQNTEAFF	TGTGCCTGGACCCCACAACCCAGGGCACAGAACACTGAAGCTTTCTTT
.	TRBD2	TRBJ2-5	TRBV12-5	CASTHNEGLAGQETQYF	TGTGCCAGCACCCATAACGAGGGACTAGCGGGGCAAGAGACCCAGTACTTC
few	.	TRBJ1-2	TRBV19	CASSRTGLGYTF	TGTGCCAGTAGTAGGACCGGCCTTGGCTACACCTTC
.	.	TRBJ2-3	TRBV4-1	CASSRRWTASSTDTQYF	TGCGCCAGCAGCCGTAGATGGACAGCTTCTAGCACAGATACGCAGTATTTT
.	TRBD1	TRBJ1-2	TRBV19	CASSIHRDRTYGYTF	TGTGCCAGTAGTATTCATCGGGACAGGACCTATGGCTACACCTTC
.	TRBD1	TRBJ1-2	TRBV12-5	CASGLGGTAYGYTF	TGTGCTAGTGGTTTAGGCGGGACAGCCTATGGCTACACCTTC
.	.	TRBJ2-7	TRBV18	CASSPPGPTYEQYF	TGTGCCAGCTCACCACCTGGCCCTACCTACGAGCAGTACTTC
.	.	TRBJ2-7	TRBV6-8	CATSFRGSYEQYF	TGTGCCACCTCTTTTCGGGGCTCCTACGAGCAGTACTTC
medium-sized	.	TRBJ1-1	TRBV28	CASSLEVLNTEAFF	TGTGCCAGCAGTTTAGAAGTACTGAACACTGAAGCTTTCTTT
.	.	TRBJ2-3	TRBV28	CASSYRDLSTDTQYF	TGTGCCAGCAGTTACCGGGACCTTAGCACAGATACGCAGTATTTT
.	TRBD2	TRBJ2-1	TRBV29-1	CSVVTGRANEQFF	TGCAGCGTTGTAACCGGGAGGGCCAATGAGCAGTTCTTC
.	.	TRBJ2-2	TRBV19	CASSGKGGFFGELFF	TGTGCCAGTAGTGGGAAAGGGGGTTTTTTCGGGGAGCTGTTTTTT
.	.	TRBJ2-1	TRBV6-8	CASRGELAPSSYNEQFF	TGTGCCAGCAGGGGAGAGCTAGCCCCGAGCTCCTACAATGAGCAGTTCTTC
few	.	TRBJ2-5	TRBV7-2	CASSFRGVGTQYF	TGTGCCAGCAGCTTCCGGGGAGTTGGGACCCAGTACTTC
few	TRBD2	TRBJ2-5	TRBV11-3	CASSFLAGGGAQYF	TGTGCCAGCAGCTTCTTAGCGGGAGGTGGGGCCCAGTACTTC
few	TRBD2	TRBJ2-1	TRBV11-3	CASSTTSGSWNEQFF	TGTGCCAGCAGCACGACTAGCGGGAGTTGGAATGAGCAGTTCTTC
.	.	TRBJ2-3	TRBV5-1	CASRRTVSTDTQYF	TGCGCCAGCAGAAGGACAGTTAGCACAGATACGCAGTATTTT
.	.	TRBJ1-2	TRBV29-1	CSCQGSNYGYTF	TGCAGTTGCCAGGGCAGCAACTATGGCTACACCTTC
.	TRBD2	TRBJ2-1	TRBV28	CASSQTSGRVNEQFF	TGTGCCAGCAGTCAAACTAGCGGGAGGGTCAATGAGCAGTTCTTC
.	TRBD2	TRBJ2-3	TRBV15	CATSRGLAGRTDTQYF	TGTGCCACCAGCAGGGGACTAGCGGGACGCACAGATACGCAGTATTTT
.	.	TRBJ2-1	TRBV11-3	CASSMRQSNNEQFF	TGTGCCAGCAGCATGAGACAGTCAAACAATGAGCAGTTCTTC
.	.	TRBJ1-1	TRBV18	CASLGLLNTEAFF	TGTGCCAGCTTAGGACTTTTGAACACTGAAGCTTTCTTT
few	.	TRBJ1-5	TRBV16	CASSQSGSNQPQHF	TGTGCCAGCAGCCAATCGGGAAGCAATCAGCCCCAGCATTTT
once	.	TRBJ1-1	TRBV19	CASRMSENTEAFF	TGTGCCAGTAGAATGTCCGAGAACACTGAAGCTTTCTTT
.	.	TRBJ1-5	TRBV6-8	CAIREPGGAGKPQHF	TGTGCCATCAGGGAGCCGGGTGGGGCCGGTAAGCCCCAGCATTTT
medium-sized	TRBD1	TRBJ2-2	TRBV5-1	CASLRDSNTGELFF	TGCGCCAGCCTCCGGGACAGTAACACCGGGGAGCTGTTTTTT
few	TRBD2	TRBJ2-7	TRBV6-8	CASSDGGRAFEQYF	TGTGCCAGCAGTGACGGCGGGAGGGCTTTCGAGCAGTACTTC
.	.	TRBJ1-2	TRBV4-1	CASSQDQLNYGYTF	TGCGCCAGCAGCCAAGACCAGCTCAACTATGGCTACACCTTC
.	.	TRBJ2-7	TRBV6-8	CASSKPGTYEQYF	TGTGCCAGCAGTAAACCAGGAACCTACGAGCAGTACTTC
once	.	TRBJ2-7	TRBV1	CASSQAVRYEQYF	TGCGCCAGCAGCCAAGCCGTTCGCTACGAGCAGTACTTC
medium-sized	TRBD1	TRBJ2-7	TRBV29-1	CSVDGTGSYEQYF	TGCAGCGTTGATGGGACAGGCTCCTACGAGCAGTACTTC
few	.	TRBJ2-7	TRBV5-1	CASSRDGAGTYEQYF	TGCGCCAGCAGCCGCGATGGGGCAGGGACCTACGAGCAGTACTTC
.	TRBD1	TRBJ2-1	TRBV29-1	CSVETDRGNEQFF	TGCAGCGTTGAGACAGACAGGGGCAATGAGCAGTTCTTC
.	.	TRBJ1-2	TRBV6-8	CASRRDGDYGYTF	TGTGCCAGCAGAAGAGACGGAGACTATGGCTACACCTTC
.	TRBD1	TRBJ2-3	TRBV7-7	CASSVGTGTDTQYF	TGTGCCAGCAGCGTCGGGACAGGGACAGATACGCAGTATTTT
.	TRBD2	TRBJ2-5	TRBV6-8	CASSHVKRQALAGVSQETQYF	TGTGCCAGCAGTCACGTCAAACGACAGGCACTAGCGGGAGTGTCCCAAGAGACCCAGTACTTC
.	.	TRBJ2-3	TRBV29-1	CSVVPGRDNNFRSADTQYF	TGCAGCGTTGTCCCCGGCCGGGACAACAATTTCCGATCTGCAGATACGCAGTATTTT
.	TRBD1	TRBJ1-4	TRBV5-1	CASSVYRGTNEKLFF	TGCGCCAGCAGCGTATACAGGGGAACTAATGAAAAACTGTTTTTT
large	.	TRBJ1-5	TRBV11-3	CASSLGLGISFHQPQHF	TGTGCCAGCAGCTTGGGACTTGGTATTAGTTTCCATCAGCCCCAGCATTTT
.	.	TRBJ2-7	TRBV15	CASSSPTSSAGEQYF	TGTGCCAGCAGCTCCCCGACTAGTAGTGCAGGCGAGCAGTACTTC
.	.	TRBJ2-3	TRBV7-7	CASSRRQVPDTQYF	TGTGCCAGCAGCAGACGACAGGTCCCGGATACGCAGTATTTT
.	.	TRBJ1-2	TRBV9	CASSVGGGYGYTF	TGTGCCAGCAGCGTAGGCGGGGGGTATGGCTACACCTTC
.	TRBD1	TRBJ1-1	TRBV6-8	CASSYGTGGLNTEAFF	TGTGCCAGCAGTTACGGGACAGGGGGCTTGAACACTGAAGCTTTCTTT
.	.	TRBJ1-2	TRBV11-3	CASSLDPDGSYGYTF	TGTGCCAGCAGCTTGGACCCCGACGGGAGCTATGGCTACACCTTC